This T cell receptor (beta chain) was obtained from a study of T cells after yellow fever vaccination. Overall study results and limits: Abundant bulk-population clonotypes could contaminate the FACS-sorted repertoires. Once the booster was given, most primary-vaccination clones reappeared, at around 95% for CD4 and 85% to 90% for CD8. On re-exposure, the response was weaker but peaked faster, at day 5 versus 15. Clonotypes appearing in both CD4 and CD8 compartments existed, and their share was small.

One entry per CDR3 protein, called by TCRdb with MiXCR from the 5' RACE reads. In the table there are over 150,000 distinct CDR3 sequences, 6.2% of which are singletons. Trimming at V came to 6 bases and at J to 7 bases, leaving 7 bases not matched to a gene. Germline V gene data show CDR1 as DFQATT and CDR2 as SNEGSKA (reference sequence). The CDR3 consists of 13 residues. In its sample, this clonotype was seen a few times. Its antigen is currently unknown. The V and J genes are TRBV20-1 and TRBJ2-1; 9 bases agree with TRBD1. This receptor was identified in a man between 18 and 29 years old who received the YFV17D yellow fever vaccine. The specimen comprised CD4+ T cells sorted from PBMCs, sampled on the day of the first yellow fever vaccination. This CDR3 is CSASPDRGNEQFF. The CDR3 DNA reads TGCAGTGCCAGCCCGGACAGGGGTAATGAGCAGTTCTTC.